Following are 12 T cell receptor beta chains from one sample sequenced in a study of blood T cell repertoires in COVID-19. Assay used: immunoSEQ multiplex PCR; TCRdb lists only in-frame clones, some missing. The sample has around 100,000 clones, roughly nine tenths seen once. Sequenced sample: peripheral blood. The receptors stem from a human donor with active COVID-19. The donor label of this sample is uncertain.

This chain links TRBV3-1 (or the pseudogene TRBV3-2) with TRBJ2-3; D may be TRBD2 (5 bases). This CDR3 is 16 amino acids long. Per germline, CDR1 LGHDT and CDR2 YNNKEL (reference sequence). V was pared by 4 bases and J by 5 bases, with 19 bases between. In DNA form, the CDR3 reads TGTGCCAGCAGCCTGACGGCCATCCCTGAGGGAGATACGCAGTATTTT. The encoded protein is CASSLTAIPEGDTQYF.

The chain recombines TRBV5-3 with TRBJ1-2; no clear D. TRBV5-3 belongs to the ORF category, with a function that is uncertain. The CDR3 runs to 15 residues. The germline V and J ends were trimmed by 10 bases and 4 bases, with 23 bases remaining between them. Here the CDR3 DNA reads TGTGCCCAACCCGTAAACCCCGTACGGGGCTATGGCTACACCTTC. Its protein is CAQPVNPVRGYGYTF.

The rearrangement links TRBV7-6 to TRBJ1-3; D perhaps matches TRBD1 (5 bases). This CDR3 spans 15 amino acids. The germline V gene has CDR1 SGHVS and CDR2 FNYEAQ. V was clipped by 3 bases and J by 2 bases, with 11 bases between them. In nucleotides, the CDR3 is TGTGCCAGCAGCTTTGAAAGGGGCACTGGAAACACCATATATTTT. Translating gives CASSFERGTGNTIYF.

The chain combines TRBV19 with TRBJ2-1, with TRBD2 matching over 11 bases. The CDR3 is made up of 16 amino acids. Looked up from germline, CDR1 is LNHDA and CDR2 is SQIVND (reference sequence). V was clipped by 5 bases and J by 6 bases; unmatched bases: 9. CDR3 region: CASSALAGGLRNEQFF. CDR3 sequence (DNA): TGTGCCAGTAGTGCTTTAGCGGGGGGGCTCCGCAATGAGCAGTTCTTC. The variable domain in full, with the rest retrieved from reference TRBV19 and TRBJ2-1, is DGGITQSPKYLFRKEGQNVTLSCEQNLNHDAMYWYRQDPGQGLRLIYYSQIVNDFQKGDIAEGYSVSREKKESFPLTVTSAQKNPTAFYLCASSALAGGLRNEQFFGPGTRLTVL.

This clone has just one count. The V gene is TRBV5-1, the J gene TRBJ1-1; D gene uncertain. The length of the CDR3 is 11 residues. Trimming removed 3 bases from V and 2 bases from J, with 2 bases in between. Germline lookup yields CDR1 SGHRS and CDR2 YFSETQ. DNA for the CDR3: TGCGCCAGCAGCTCTAACACTGAAGCTTTCTTT. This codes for CASSSNTEAFF.

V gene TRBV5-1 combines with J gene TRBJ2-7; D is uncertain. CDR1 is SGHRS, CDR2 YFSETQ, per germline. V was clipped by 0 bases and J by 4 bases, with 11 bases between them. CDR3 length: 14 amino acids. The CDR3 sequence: CASSLGLSSYEQYF. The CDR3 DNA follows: TGCGCCAGCAGCTTGGGGTTGTCGAGTTACGAGCAGTACTTC.

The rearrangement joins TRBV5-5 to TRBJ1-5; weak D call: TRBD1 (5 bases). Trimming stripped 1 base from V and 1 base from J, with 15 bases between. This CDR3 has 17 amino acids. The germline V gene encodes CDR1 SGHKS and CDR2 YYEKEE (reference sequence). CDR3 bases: TGTGCCAGCAGCTTGTATAATGTCGGGGGGAGCAATCAGCCCCAGCATTTT. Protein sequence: CASSLYNVGGSNQPQHF. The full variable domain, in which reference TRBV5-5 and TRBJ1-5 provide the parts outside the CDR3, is DAGVTQSPTHLIKTRGQQVTLRCSPISGHKSVSWYQQVLGQGPQFIFQYYEKEERGRGNFPDRFSARQFPNYSSELNVNALLLGDSALYLCASSLYNVGGSNQPQHFGDGTRLSIL.

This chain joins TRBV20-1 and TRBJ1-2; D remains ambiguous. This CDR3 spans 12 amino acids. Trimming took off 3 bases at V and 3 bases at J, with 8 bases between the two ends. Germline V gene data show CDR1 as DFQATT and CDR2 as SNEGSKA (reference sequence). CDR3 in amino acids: CSASEAYYGYTF. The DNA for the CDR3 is TGCAGTGCTAGTGAGGCCTACTATGGCTACACCTTC.

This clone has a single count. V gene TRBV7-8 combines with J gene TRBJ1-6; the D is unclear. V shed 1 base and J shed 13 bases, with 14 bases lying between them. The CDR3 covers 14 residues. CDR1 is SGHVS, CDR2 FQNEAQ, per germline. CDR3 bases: TGTGCCAGCAGCTTAGGAGGTCGATTGCTGCCCCTCCACTTT. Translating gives CASSLGGRLLPLHF. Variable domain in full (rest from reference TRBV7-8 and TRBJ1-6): GAGVSQSPRYKVAKRGQDVALRCDPISGHVSLFWYQQALGQGPEFLTYFQNEAQLDKSGLPSDRFFAERPEGSVSTLKIQRTQQEDSAVYLCASSLGGRLLPLHFGNGTRLTVT.

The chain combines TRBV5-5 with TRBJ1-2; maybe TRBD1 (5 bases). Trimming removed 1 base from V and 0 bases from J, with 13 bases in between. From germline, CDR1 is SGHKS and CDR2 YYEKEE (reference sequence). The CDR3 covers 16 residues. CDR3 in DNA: TGTGCCAGCAGCTTGCCCGGCGGGACCTCTAACTATGGCTACACCTTC. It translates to CASSLPGGTSNYGYTF.

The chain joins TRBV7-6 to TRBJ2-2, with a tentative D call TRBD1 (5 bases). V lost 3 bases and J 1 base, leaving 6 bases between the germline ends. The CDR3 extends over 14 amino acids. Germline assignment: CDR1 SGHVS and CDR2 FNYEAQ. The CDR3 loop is CASSLTENTGELFF. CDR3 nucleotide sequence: TGTGCCAGCAGCTTGACAGAGAACACCGGGGAGCTGTTTTTT.

The CDR3 reads CASSPRTGNEKLFF. The CDR3 nucleotides read TGTGCCAGCAGTCCCCGGACAGGGAATGAAAAACTGTTTTTT. The V gene is TRBV6-5, the J gene TRBJ1-4; 8 nucleotides align to TRBD1. This CDR3 is built from 14 residues. Germline V gene lookup returns CDR1 MNHEY and CDR2 SVGAGI. J gave up 5 bases and V 5 bases, and 4 bases lay outside the gene matches.